Many counts were recorded for the clone carrying this T cell receptor (beta chain). This may arise from a read error, as a much more abundant clone is one base away. The germline gives CDR1 MDHEN, CDR2 SYDVKM. This CDR3 has 13 amino acids. The trim removed 5 bases at V and 2 bases at J, leaving 1 base unmatched. These data are taken from a study of T cells after yellow fever vaccination. Overall study context: The fractions with low cell numbers were processed using SMART-Seq v4 Ultra Low Input.

Study conclusions and caveats: Researchers noted that a small share of clonotypes showed up in both CD4 and CD8 compartments. The booster saw the reappearance of most primary-vaccination clones (more than 95% CD4, almost 90% CD8).

Production of TCR cDNA was by 5'RACE template switching, which also added a universal primer site and UMIs. TCRdb recomputed calls from the 5' RACE reads with MiXCR, one row per CDR3 protein. This sample has about 45,000 distinct CDR3 sequences, with about 7% found just once. The TCR sequence derives from a man aged 25 to 40 who received the YFV17D yellow fever vaccine. The starting material was CD8+ T cells not binding an NS4B(214-222) dextramer, sorted from PBMCs, obtained 45 days after the yellow fever booster vaccination. The chain links TRBV28 to TRBJ2-7, with 9 bases aligning to TRBD2. CDR3: CASSLAGTYEQYF. DNA for the CDR3: TGTGCCAGCAGTCTAGCGGGGACCTACGAGCAGTACTTC.